The 5 T cell receptor beta chains in this list originate from one sample, sequenced in a study of cytomegalovirus exposure and HLA in healthy donors (dated by TCRdb to about 2017). The library relied on the immunoSEQ multiplex PCR assay. For the multiplex PCR, a mixture combining 60 forward primers for TCR Vbeta segments and 13 reverse primers for TCR Jbeta segments was used. Drawn from immuneACCESS, this table holds only the in-frame rearrangements with V and J called that TCRdb kept. Clones are partly lost; checked studies trace under half to an unresolved V gene and leave the rest unexplained. The sample data list fewer than 150,000 clones, and 70% to 85% of these were observed just once. The ten biggest clones cover roughly 4% of the sample. The sample consisted of PBMCs. Receptors were obtained from a man aged 40-55 years in good health and CMV-seropositive.

The rearrangement links TRBV4-1 to TRBJ2-5; 7 positions agree with TRBD2. From germline, CDR1 is MGHRA and CDR2 YSYEKL. The CDR3 runs 15 residues. The V segment lost 1 base and the J segment 6 bases; nucleotides outside the gene matches: 8. The CDR3 DNA reads TGCGCCAGCAGCCAAGCCTCGACTAGCAAACAGACCCAGTACTTC. Protein product: CASSQASTSKQTQYF.

The genes are TRBV2 and TRBJ2-1; 12 nucleotides line up with TRBD2. CDR3 length: 14 amino acids. V lost 6 bases and J lost 10; bases outside the gene matches: 7. Germline V gene sequence: CDR1 SNHLY, CDR2 FYNNEI. The CDR3 region has the DNA TGTGCCAGCAGACGGGTGACTAGCGGGAGAGAGCAGTTCTTC. Translation gives CASRRVTSGREQFF.

The chain has TRBV4-3 and TRBJ2-2; D is possibly TRBD2 (6 bases). Looked up from germline, CDR1 is LGHNA and CDR2 is YSLEER. Between the trimmed V and J ends, which lost 0 bases and 4 bases, there was a span of 12 bases. This CDR3 is built from 16 residues. This chain's CDR3 is CASSQDEAGLTGELFF. The CDR3 DNA sequence: TGCGCCAGCAGCCAAGATGAGGCGGGGCTCACCGGGGAGCTGTTTTTT.

V is TRBV19 and J is TRBJ1-2; D possibly corresponds to TRBD1 (5 bases). Germline CDR1 is LNHDA and CDR2 is SQIVND (reference sequence). V shed 7 bases and J shed 7 bases, with 19 bases lying between them. CDR3 length: 14 residues. The CDR3 DNA is TGTGCCAGTAAGGGAGGGACTCTCGTATCTGGCTACACCTTC. It codes for CASKGGTLVSGYTF.

J is TRBJ1-1 and V is TRBV6-1; possibly TRBD1 for D (5 bases). This CDR3 has 15 amino acids. CDR1 is MNHNS and CDR2 is SASEGT in the germline V gene. Deletions cut 5 bases from V and 3 bases from J, with 16 bases between. The CDR3 DNA sequence: TGTGCCAGCAGTAAAAATAATTGGGGGGACACTGAAGCTTTCTTT. Translation gives CASSKNNWGDTEAFF.